A single sample gave rise to the 11 T cell receptor beta chains below, sequenced in a study of blood T cell repertoires in COVID-19. Only in-frame clones appear in the TCRdb table, and some are missing; sequencing was by immunoSEQ multiplex PCR. The table lists 200,000 to 250,000 clones, 80% to 85% of them singletons, with approximately 20% in the top ten. Sample: peripheral blood. The receptors were sampled from a man in his thirties or forties with active or convalescent COVID-19.

This clone has just one count. V gene TRBV7-2 combines with J gene TRBJ1-6; 7 positions match TRBD1. The CDR3 runs to 15 residues. CDR1 SGHTA and CDR2 FQGNSA come from the germline V gene. V lost 5 bases and J lost 9; bases outside the gene matches: 10. CDR3 in DNA: TGTGCCAGCAGCCCCCGACAGGGATTGGGTTCACCCCTCCACTTT. Its protein product is CASSPRQGLGSPLHF.

The chain employs TRBV18 and TRBJ2-3, with 7 bases identical to TRBD2. V was pared by 6 bases and J by 3 bases, with 12 bases of the junction left unmatched. Germline assignment: CDR1 KGHSH and CDR2 LQKENI. CDR3 length: 16 amino acids. CDR3 in DNA: TGTGCCAGCTCCTCGGGCGCGGGAGCACTTACAGATACGCAGTATTTT. Its protein is CASSSGAGALTDTQYF.

The chain joins TRBV5-1 to TRBJ1-6; D is ambiguous. In germline, CDR1 is SGHRS, CDR2 YFSETQ. The CDR3 runs 15 residues. V lost 3 bases, J lost 7 bases, and 14 bases lay in between. The CDR3 sequence is CASSSNLDGNSPLHF. Written as DNA, the CDR3 is TGCGCCAGCAGCTCAAACCTTGACGGGAATTCACCCCTCCACTTT.

V usage is TRBV5-5 and J usage is TRBJ2-2; 8 nucleotides match TRBD2. The V segment lost 0 bases and the J segment 7 bases; nucleotides outside the gene matches: 14. Germline loops: CDR1 SGHKS, CDR2 YYEKEE (reference sequence). The CDR3 is made up of 18 amino acids. As DNA, the CDR3 is TGTGCCAGCAGCTTGGTACCCGGGAGGGCCGAGTTGGACGGGGAGCTGTTTTTT. This translates into CASSLVPGRAELDGELFF.

The V call is TRBV2, the J call TRBJ2-7; 7 nucleotides match TRBD1. The CDR3 loop spans 15 amino acids. The trim removed 6 bases at V and 2 bases at J, leaving 10 bases unmatched. Germline CDR1 SNHLY, CDR2 FYNNEI. In nucleotides, the CDR3 is TGTGCCAGCAGCAAGACAGGGATGGTCCCCTACGAGCAGTACTTC. As protein: CASSKTGMVPYEQYF. Combining the CDR3 with reference TRBV2 and TRBJ2-7 gives the whole variable domain EPEVTQTPSHQVTQMGQEVILRCVPISNHLYFYWYRQILGQKVEFLVSFYNNEISEKSEIFDDQFSVERPDGSNFTLKIRSTKLEDSAMYFCASSKTGMVPYEQYFGPGTRLTVT.

This chain uses TRBV4-3 with TRBJ2-7, with TRBD2 matching 11 bases. The CDR3 consists of 15 residues. Unmatched junction bases numbered 7, after V lost 3 bases and J lost 6 bases. From germline, CDR1 is LGHNA and CDR2 YSLEER. CDR3 protein: CASSQTSGTGTEQYF. The CDR3 coding sequence is TGCGCCAGCAGCCAGACTAGCGGGACGGGGACCGAGCAGTACTTC.

This clone occurred a few times. V usage is TRBV18 and J usage is TRBJ1-2; TRBD1 is a possible D gene (6 bases). V was shortened by 3 bases and J by 1 base, with 15 bases between the two germline ends. The CDR3 covers 16 residues. From germline, CDR1 is KGHSH and CDR2 LQKENI. DNA of the CDR3: TGTGCCAGCTCACCGAACGGACAGATGAATAACTATGGCTACACCTTC. This gives the protein CASSPNGQMNNYGYTF.

The chain uses TRBV5-1 and TRBJ1-2; no clear D. This CDR3 region has 14 residues. In germline, CDR1 is SGHRS, CDR2 YFSETQ. The ends were cut back, 0 bases at V and 0 bases at J, with 6 bases in the middle. The DNA of the CDR3 is TGCGCCAGCAGCTTGGCCGACACTAACTATGGCTACACCTTC. Its protein product is CASSLADTNYGYTF.

This sequence joins TRBV15 and TRBJ2-7; D perhaps matches TRBD1 (6 bases). The CDR3 is made up of 13 amino acids. Germline lookup yields CDR1 LNHNV and CDR2 YYDKDF (reference sequence). V dropped 5 bases and J dropped 2 bases, with 10 bases sitting between them. CDR3 nucleotides: TGTGCCACCAGCGTTGACAGGACCTACGAGCAGTACTTC. Translation gives CATSVDRTYEQYF. The full variable domain, in which reference TRBV15 and TRBJ2-7 provide the parts outside the CDR3, is DAMVIQNPRYQVTQFGKPVTLSCSQTLNHNVMYWYQQKSSQAPKLLFHYYDKDFNNEADTPDNFQSRRPNTSFCFLDIRSPGLGDTAMYLCATSVDRTYEQYFGPGTRLTVT.

V gene TRBV18 combines with J gene TRBJ2-2; D is unclear. Germline loops: CDR1 KGHSH, CDR2 LQKENI. The CDR3 length is 14 residues. Trimming pared 1 base from V and 8 bases from J, leaving 11 bases between. As DNA, the CDR3 is TGTGCCAGCTCACCACGGCCCGAGGCGGGGGAGCTGTTTTTT. Translating gives CASSPRPEAGELFF.

This chain joins TRBV19 and TRBJ1-3; 7 bases map to TRBD1. This CDR3 is 13 amino acids long. Germline lookup yields CDR1 LNHDA and CDR2 SQIVND (reference sequence). Losses at the gene ends were 11 bases for V and 0 bases for J; bases not matched to a gene: 4. CDR3 coding DNA: TGTGCCGTTGAGGGGGCCTCTGGAAACACCATATATTTT. Its translation: CAVEGASGNTIYF.